This T cell receptor beta chain was identified in a study of response to subunit inactivated influenza vaccine. This clonotype was seen a handful of times. Its specificity is not known. Study-wide points: It was suggested by the authors that few new T cells are recruited by each seasonal influenza vaccination.

TCRdb ran MiXCR on the RT-PCR reads and lists one entry per CDR3 protein. The table has about 610,000 distinct CDR3 sequences, approximately 15% seen once. This TCR was sampled from a man between 50 and 59 years old who received an inactivated influenza vaccine. Specimen: PBMCs from blood, collected 11 to 12 days after vaccination.

CDR3 amino acids: CASSLGTSGSSTDTQYF. The CDR3 bases are TGCGCCAGCAGCTTGGGTACTAGCGGGTCTAGCACAGATACGCAGTATTTT. The chain recombines TRBV5-1 with TRBJ2-3, with 9 bases matching TRBD2. The CDR3 contains 17 residues. Per germline, CDR1 SGHRS and CDR2 YFSETQ. Trimming removed 0 bases from V and 0 bases from J; junction bases left unmatched: 5. Supplemented by reference TRBV5-1 and TRBJ2-3, the full variable domain reads KAGVTQTPRYLIKTRGQQVTLSCSPISGHRSVSWYQQTPGQGLQFLFEYFSETQRNKGNFPGRFSGRQFSNSRSEMNVSTLELGDSALYLCASSLGTSGSSTDTQYFGPGTRLTVL.